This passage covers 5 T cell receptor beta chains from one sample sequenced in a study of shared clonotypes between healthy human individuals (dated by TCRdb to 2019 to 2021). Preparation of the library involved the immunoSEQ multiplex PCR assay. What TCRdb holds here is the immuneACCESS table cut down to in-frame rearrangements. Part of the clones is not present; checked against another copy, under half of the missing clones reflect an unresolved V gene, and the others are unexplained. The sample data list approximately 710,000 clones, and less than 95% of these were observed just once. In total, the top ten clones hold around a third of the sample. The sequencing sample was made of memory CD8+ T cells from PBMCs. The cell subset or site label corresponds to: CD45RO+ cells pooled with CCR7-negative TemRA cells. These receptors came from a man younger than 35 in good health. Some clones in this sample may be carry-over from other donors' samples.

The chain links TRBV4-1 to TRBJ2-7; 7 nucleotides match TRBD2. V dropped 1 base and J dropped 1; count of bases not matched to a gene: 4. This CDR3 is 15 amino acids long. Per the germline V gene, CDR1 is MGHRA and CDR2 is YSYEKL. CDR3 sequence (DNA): TGCGCCAGCAGCCAAGTTTCTAGCGGATCCTACGAGCAGTACTTC. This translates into CASSQVSSGSYEQYF.

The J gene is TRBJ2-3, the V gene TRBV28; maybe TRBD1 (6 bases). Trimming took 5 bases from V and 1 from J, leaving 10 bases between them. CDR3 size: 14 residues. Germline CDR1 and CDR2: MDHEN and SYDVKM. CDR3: CASSPTGGTDTQYF. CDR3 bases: TGTGCCAGCAGTCCGACAGGAGGCACAGATACGCAGTATTTT.

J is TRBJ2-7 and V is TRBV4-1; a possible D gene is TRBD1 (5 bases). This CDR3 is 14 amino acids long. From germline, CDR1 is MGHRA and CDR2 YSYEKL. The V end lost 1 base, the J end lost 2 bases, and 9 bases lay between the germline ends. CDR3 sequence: CASSQVRVAYEQYF. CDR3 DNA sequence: TGCGCCAGCAGCCAAGTCAGGGTCGCCTACGAGCAGTACTTC.

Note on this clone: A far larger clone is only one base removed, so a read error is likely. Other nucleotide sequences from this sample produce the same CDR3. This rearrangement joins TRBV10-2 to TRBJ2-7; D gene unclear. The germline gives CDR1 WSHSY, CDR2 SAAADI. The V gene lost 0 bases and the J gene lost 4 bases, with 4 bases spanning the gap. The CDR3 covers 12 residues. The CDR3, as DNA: TGCGCCAGCAGTGAGTCAGGTTACGAGCAGTACTTC. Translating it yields CASSESGYEQYF.

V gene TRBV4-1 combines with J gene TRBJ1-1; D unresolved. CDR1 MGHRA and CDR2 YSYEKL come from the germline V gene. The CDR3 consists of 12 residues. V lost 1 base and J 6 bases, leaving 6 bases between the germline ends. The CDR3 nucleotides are TGCGCCAGCAGCCAAGCGGGGTCTGAAGCTTTCTTT. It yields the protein CASSQAGSEAFF.